Below, 5 T cell receptor beta chains from the same sample are listed, as sequenced in a study of tumor and adjacent non-tumor tissue in lung cancer (dated by TCRdb to the late 2010s). RNA was isolated from bulk unsorted tissue, and RNA quality was assessed with a NanoDrop ND-1000 and an Agilent 2100. The normal lung samples consisted of distant non-tumor tissue collected more than 3 cm from the tumor edge. The library was prepared using multiplex PCR. Sequencing relied on an Illumina HiSeq 2500. TCRbeta libraries were constructed through three rounds of nested PCR with primers (Table S4) according to protocols adapted from ARM-PCR. Starting from the raw public reads, TCRdb applied fastp trimming at Q25, assembled clones with MiXCR and retained in-frame beta chains. Here each entry gathers all rows of one CDR3 protein and keeps the most common genes and DNA. This sample comprises almost 75,000 distinct CDR3 sequences, around 70% of them detected only once. Together, the top ten hold around 30% of the sample.

Material: distant non-tumor lung tissue. The receptors come from a woman between 50 and 59 years old with non-small cell lung cancer.

On this clonotype itself: Relative to the germline gene, one junction end is altered; a read error may explain this. This sequence joins TRBV5-5 and TRBJ2-2; D could derive from TRBD1 or TRBD2 (6 bases each). CDR1 SGHKS and CDR2 YYEKEE come from the germline V gene (reference sequence). This CDR3 is 15 amino acids long. CDR3 sequence reads: CASSLRDKNTGGLFF. The CDR3 bases are TGTGCCAGTAGCCTCCGGGACAAGAACACCGGGGGGCTGTTTTTT.

In the case of this clonotype: This may stem from a read error, because a much larger clone lies one nucleotide away. The rearrangement links TRBV6-2 or TRBV6-3 to TRBJ2-6, with 7 nucleotides matching TRBD1. Germline CDR1 is MNHEY and CDR2 is SVGEGT. J gave up 1 base and V 7 bases, and 4 bases lay outside the gene matches. The length of the CDR3 is 15 residues. The CDR3 nucleotides are TGTGCCAGCAATTTACAGGGGTCTGGGGCCAACGTCCTGACTTTC. Protein: CASNLQGSGANVLTF.

The rearrangement joins TRBV28 to TRBJ2-5; D might be TRBD1 (6 bases). The CDR3 sequence is 15 residues long. The germline V gene has CDR1 MDHEN and CDR2 SYDVKM. V lost 4 bases and J 4 bases, leaving 16 bases between the germline ends. The chain's CDR3 is CASSSIMGAGETQYF. The CDR3 DNA follows: TGTGCCAGCAGTTCCATCATGGGGGCGGGAGAGACCCAGTACTTC.

To note about this clonotype: At one of its ends the junction is not consistent with the germline gene, which may arise from a read error. The rearrangement links TRBV12-3 or TRBV12-4 to TRBJ1-2; D is perhaps TRBD1 (5 bases). CDR3 length equals 14 residues. CDR3 region: CASSLRQKNNGYAF. The CDR3 nucleotides are TGTGCCAGTAGTTTACGACAGAAAAATAATGGCTACGCCTTC.

CDR3 sequence reads: CASSRGRDIGELFF. DNA for the CDR3: TGTGCCAGCAGCCGAGGGAGAGACATCGGGGAGCTGTTTTTT. The genes are TRBV7-9 and TRBJ2-2; TRBD2 is a possible D gene (5 bases). Germline loops: CDR1 SEHNR, CDR2 FQNEAQ (reference sequence). V was clipped by 5 bases and J by 7 bases, with 14 bases between them. The CDR3 is 14 residues long.